This passage covers 7 T cell receptor beta chains from one sample sequenced in a study of PD-1 blockade in classical Hodgkin lymphoma (dated by TCRdb to the early 2020s). The sample's time point label, in plain terms: cycle 4 day 1 (C4D1), after more than five weeks of nivolumab. Every trial patient had relapsed after autologous stem cell transplantation, and cohorts A, B and C differed in prior brentuximab vedotin exposure. The method was the immunoSEQ multiplex PCR assay. In its TCRdb copy, this immuneACCESS table keeps in-frame sequences only and misses some clones. Where compared with another copy, unresolved V genes explain less than half of these, and the others have no known cause. For this sample there are just under 65,000 clones; around nine tenths appear just once. More than 7.5% of the sample lies in the top ten. This specimen consisted of peripheral blood mononuclear cells (PBMCs), obtained before the fourth cycle of nivolumab. Receptor source: a human donor with classical Hodgkin lymphoma.

V is TRBV28 and J is TRBJ1-1; possibly TRBD1 for D (5 bases). The CDR3 loop spans 14 amino acids. Germline lookup yields CDR1 MDHEN and CDR2 SYDVKM. Trimming pared 6 bases from V and 0 bases from J, leaving 11 bases between. The DNA for the CDR3 is TGTGCCAGCAGGGAGGACATTTTGAACACTGAAGCTTTCTTT. The encoded protein is CASREDILNTEAFF.

The chain recombines TRBV5-4 with TRBJ2-1, with TRBD2 identical over 9 bases. Trimming removed 3 bases from V and 5 bases from J; junction bases left unmatched: 3. Germline CDR1 SGHNT, CDR2 YYREEE (reference sequence). CDR3 length: 14 residues. CDR3 sequence: CASSSAGGNNEQFF. Written as DNA, the CDR3 is TGTGCCAGCAGCTCGGCGGGAGGGAACAATGAGCAGTTCTTC.

This chain connects TRBV7-2 to TRBJ2-3, with 11 bases lining up with TRBD2. Looked up from germline, CDR1 is SGHTA and CDR2 is FQGNSA. V trimming: 4 bases; J trimming: 5 bases; junction bases outside the gene matches: 8. This CDR3 contains 16 residues. CDR3 amino acids: CASSYLLAGVGDTQYF. CDR3 sequence (DNA): TGTGCCAGCAGCTACCTACTAGCGGGAGTGGGAGATACGCAGTATTTT.

The rearrangement links TRBV2 to TRBJ2-5; maybe TRBD1 (6 bases). Germline V lookup: CDR1 SNHLY, CDR2 FYNNEI. The CDR3 covers 15 residues. Deletions cut 8 bases from V and 0 bases from J, with 16 bases between. The CDR3 nucleotides are TGTGCCAGCGCCCTGGACAGTCTAAACCAAGAGACCCAGTACTTC. This sequence encodes CASALDSLNQETQYF.

This rearrangement joins TRBV7-8 to TRBJ2-7; D is unclear. Germline V gene data show CDR1 as SGHVS and CDR2 as FQNEAQ. The CDR3 extends over 13 amino acids. The ends were cut back, 4 bases at V and 2 bases at J, with 9 bases in the middle. Here the CDR3 reads CASSSLPAYEQYF. The CDR3 nucleotides read TGTGCCAGCAGCTCCCTGCCCGCCTACGAGCAGTACTTC.

The chain has TRBV15 and TRBJ2-3; 7 nucleotides line up with TRBD1. The length of the CDR3 is 17 residues. The V gene end was trimmed by 1 base and the J gene end by 1 base; junction bases not matched to a gene: 8. Germline CDR1 LNHNV, CDR2 YYDKDF (reference sequence). CDR3 protein: CATSRGQGPSGTDTQYF. DNA of the CDR3: TGTGCCACCAGCAGAGGACAGGGCCCCTCGGGCACAGATACGCAGTATTTT.

The chain has TRBV7-9 and TRBJ2-3; 16 bases match TRBD2. Germline-derived CDR1 and CDR2 are SEHNR and FQNEAQ (reference sequence). V gave up 3 bases and J gave up 4 bases; unmatched junction bases: 10. The CDR3 spans 19 residues. CDR3 region: CASSLGTSGRALSADTQYF. CDR3 in DNA: TGTGCCAGCAGCTTGGGGACTAGCGGGAGGGCCCTCAGCGCAGATACGCAGTATTTT.